The sample holds a few counts of the clone carrying this TCR beta chain. What it binds is unknown. The data were taken from a study of T-cell memory formation after mild COVID-19. Each CDR3 protein gets one entry after TCRdb re-called the 5' RACE reads with MiXCR. The table shows roughly 610,000 distinct CDR3 sequences, with 17% occurring only once. Study-level results: Cross-reactive memory appears to have joined, as suggested by some responding clones showing up in pre-infection memory.

Germline V gene data show CDR1 as LGHNA and CDR2 as YSLEER. Trimming removed 0 bases at V and 6 bases at J, with 17 bases between. The CDR3 sequence is 17 residues long. The sequencing sample was made of PBMCs or a T cell subset sorted from them (not recorded which). The genes are TRBV4-3 and TRBJ1-4, with D hard to call. This clonotype was sampled from an adult woman who had mild COVID-19 (a few samples of this study predate the infection). Cell type and time point are not known. The chain's CDR3 is CASSQDRERVFHEKLFF. In DNA, the CDR3 is TGCGCCAGCAGCCAAGATCGGGAGAGGGTGTTTCATGAAAAACTGTTTTTT.